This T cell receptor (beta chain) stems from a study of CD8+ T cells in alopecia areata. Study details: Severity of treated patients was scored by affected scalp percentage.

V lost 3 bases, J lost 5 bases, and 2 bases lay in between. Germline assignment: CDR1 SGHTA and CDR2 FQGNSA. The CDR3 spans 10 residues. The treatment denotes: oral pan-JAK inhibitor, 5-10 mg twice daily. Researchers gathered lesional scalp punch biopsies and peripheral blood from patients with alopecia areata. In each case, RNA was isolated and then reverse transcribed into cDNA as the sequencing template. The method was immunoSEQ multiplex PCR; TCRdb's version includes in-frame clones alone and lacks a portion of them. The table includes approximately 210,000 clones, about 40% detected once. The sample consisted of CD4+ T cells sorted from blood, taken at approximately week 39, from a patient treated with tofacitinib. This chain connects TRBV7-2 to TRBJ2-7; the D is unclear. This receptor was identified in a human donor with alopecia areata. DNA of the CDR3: TGTGCCAGCAGCTTGCACGAGCAGTACTTC. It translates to CASSLHEQYF.